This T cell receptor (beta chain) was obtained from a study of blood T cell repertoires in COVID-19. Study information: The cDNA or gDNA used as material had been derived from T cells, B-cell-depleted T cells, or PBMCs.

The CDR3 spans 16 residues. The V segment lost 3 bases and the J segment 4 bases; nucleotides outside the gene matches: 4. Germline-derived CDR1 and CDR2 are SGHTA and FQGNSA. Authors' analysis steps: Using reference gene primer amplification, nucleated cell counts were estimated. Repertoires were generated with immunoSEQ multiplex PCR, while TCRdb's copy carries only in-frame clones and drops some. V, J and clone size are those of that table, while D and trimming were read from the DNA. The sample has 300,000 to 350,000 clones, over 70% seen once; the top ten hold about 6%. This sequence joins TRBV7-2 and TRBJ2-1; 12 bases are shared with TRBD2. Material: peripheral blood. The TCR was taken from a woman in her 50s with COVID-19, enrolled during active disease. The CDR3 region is CASSLLTSGRYNEQFF. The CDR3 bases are TGTGCCAGCAGCTTGTTGACTAGCGGGAGATACAATGAGCAGTTCTTC.